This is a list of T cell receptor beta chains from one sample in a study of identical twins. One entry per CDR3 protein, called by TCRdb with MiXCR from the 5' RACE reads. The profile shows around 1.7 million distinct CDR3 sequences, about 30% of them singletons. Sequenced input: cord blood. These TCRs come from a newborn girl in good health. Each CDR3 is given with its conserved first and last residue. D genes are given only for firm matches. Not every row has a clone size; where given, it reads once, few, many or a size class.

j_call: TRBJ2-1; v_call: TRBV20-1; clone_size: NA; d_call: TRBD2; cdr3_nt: TGCAGTGCACCGACCCGTAGCGGGAGGTCGAATGAGCAGTTCTTC; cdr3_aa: CSAPTRSGRSNEQFF
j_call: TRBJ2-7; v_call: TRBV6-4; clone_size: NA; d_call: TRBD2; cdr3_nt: TGTGCCAGCTGCGAGCGGGAGGCCCACGAGCAGTACTTC; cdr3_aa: CASCEREAHEQYF
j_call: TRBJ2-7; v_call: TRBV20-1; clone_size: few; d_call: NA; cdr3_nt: TGCAGTGCTAGGAAGGGGCTCCGGTCCTACAATGAGCAGTACTTC; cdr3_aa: CSARKGLRSYNEQYF
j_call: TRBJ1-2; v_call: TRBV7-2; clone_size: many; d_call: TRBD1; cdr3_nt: TGTGCCAGCAGTTCGGACAGGGGGAACTATGGCTACACCTTC; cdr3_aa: CASSSDRGNYGYTF
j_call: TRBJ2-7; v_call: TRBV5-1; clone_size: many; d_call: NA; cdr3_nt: TGCGCCAGCAGCTTGCTGCGGGACGGTACCTACGAGCAGTACTTC; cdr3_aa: CASSLLRDGTYEQYF
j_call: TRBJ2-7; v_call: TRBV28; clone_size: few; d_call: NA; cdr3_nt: TGTGCCAGCAGTTCCCCATCGCCCCAGTACTTC; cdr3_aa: CASSSPSPQYF
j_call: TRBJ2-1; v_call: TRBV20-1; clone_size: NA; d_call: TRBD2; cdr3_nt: TGCAGTGCTAGAGGCCCTAGCGGTTTGTACAATGAGCGGTTCTTC; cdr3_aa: CSARGPSGLYNERFF
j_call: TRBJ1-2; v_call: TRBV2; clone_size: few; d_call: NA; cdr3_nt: TGTGCCAGCAGTGCGGGCAAGGGCTATGGCTACACCTTC; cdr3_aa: CASSAGKGYGYTF
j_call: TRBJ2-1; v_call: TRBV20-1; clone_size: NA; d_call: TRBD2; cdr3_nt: TGCAGTGCTAGAGGGAGGAGGGAGGGCCCCAATGAGCAGTTCTTC; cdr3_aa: CSARGRREGPNEQFF
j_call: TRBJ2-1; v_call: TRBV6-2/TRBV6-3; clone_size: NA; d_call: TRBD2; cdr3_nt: TGTGCCAGCAGTTACTCGATTCCGACTAGCGGGGGATACAATGAGCAGTTCTTC; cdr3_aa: CASSYSIPTSGGYNEQFF
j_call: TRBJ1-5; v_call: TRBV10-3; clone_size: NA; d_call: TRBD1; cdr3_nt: TGTGCCATCAGCTCACAGGGGGCGCGTCAGCCCCAGCATTTT; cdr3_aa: CAISSQGARQPQHF
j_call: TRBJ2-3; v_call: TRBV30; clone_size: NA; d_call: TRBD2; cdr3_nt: TGTGCCTGGAGTGGACTAGCGGGGGCTACGCAGTATTTT; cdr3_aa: CAWSGLAGATQYF
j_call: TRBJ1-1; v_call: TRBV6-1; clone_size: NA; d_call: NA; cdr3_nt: TGTGCCAGCAGTGAAGCTCGGGGGATCACTGAAGCTTTCTTT; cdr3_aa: CASSEARGITEAFF
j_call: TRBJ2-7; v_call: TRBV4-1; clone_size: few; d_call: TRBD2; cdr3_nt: TGCGCCAGCAGCCAATTAGGACTAGCGGGAGATGAGCAGTACTTC; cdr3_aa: CASSQLGLAGDEQYF
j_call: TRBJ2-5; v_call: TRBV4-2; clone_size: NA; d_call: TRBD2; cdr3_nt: TGTGCCAGCAGCCAAGAGTCCCTAGCGGGGGGGCCGAATCAAGAGACCCAGTACTTC; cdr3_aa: CASSQESLAGGPNQETQYF
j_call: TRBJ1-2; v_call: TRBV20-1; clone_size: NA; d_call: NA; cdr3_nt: TGCAGTGCTAGAACCGGGGCTCAGGGAGACTATGGCTACACCTTC; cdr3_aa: CSARTGAQGDYGYTF
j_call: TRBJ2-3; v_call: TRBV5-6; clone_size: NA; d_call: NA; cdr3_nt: TGTGCCAGCAGCTCAGCGGGACTACAGGGAGGGACAGATACGCAGTATTTT; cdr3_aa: CASSSAGLQGGTDTQYF
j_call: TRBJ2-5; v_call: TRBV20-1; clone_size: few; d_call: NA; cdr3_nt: TGCAGTGCTAGACCGGGACCACCCCAAGAGACCCAGTACTTC; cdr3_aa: CSARPGPPQETQYF
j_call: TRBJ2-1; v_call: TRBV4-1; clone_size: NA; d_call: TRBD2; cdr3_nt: TGCGCCAGCAGCCGCCCGGGACTAGCGGTAAACAATGAGCAGTTCTTC; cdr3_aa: CASSRPGLAVNNEQFF
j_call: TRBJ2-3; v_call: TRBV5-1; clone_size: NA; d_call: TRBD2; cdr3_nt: TGCGCCAGCAGTCCCATGGGTGGCGGGGGATTATATACGCAGTATTTT; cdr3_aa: CASSPMGGGGLYTQYF
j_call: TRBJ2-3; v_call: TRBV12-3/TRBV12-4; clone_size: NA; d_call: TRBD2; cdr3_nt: TGTGCCAGCAGTTTAACGCTGGGGGGGACAGATACGCAGTATTTT; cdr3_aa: CASSLTLGGTDTQYF
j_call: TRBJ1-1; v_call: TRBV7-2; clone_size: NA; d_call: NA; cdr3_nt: TGTGCCAGCAGCTTAGGACCGAAGGCTGAAGCTTTCTTT; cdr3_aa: CASSLGPKAEAFF
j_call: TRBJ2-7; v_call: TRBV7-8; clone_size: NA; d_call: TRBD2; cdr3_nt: TGTGCCAGCAGCTTATTTTCCAGCGGGAGGGCCTACAATGAGCAGTACTTC; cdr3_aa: CASSLFSSGRAYNEQYF
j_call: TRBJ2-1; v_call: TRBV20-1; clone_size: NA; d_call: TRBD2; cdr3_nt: TGCAGTGCAAAACTAGCGGCCTCCCACAATGAGCAGTTCTTC; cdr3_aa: CSAKLAASHNEQFF